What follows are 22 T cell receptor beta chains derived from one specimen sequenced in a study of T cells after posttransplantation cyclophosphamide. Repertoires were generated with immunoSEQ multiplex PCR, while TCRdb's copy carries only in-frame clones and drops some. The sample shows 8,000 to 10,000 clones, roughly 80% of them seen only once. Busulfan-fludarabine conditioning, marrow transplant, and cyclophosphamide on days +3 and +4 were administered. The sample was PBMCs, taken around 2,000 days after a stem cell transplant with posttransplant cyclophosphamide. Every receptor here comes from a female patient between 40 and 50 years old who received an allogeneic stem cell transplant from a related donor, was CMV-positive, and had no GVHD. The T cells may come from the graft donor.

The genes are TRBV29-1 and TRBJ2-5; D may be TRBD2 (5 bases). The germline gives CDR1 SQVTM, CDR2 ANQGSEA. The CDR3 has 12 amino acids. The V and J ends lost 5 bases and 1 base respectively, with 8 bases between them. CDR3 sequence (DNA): TGCAGCGTTCTAGCATCCCAAGAGACCCAGTACTTC. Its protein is CSVLASQETQYF.

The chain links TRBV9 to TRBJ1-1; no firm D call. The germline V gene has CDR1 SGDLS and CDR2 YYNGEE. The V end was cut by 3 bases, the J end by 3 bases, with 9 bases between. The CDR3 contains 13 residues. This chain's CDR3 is CASSGISDTEAFF. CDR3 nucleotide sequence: TGTGCCAGCAGCGGAATATCAGACACTGAAGCTTTCTTT.

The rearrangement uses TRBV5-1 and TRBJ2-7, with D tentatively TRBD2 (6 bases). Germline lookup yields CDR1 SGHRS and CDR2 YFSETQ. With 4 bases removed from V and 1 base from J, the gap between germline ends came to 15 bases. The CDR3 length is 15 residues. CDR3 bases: TGCGCCAGCAGCCTGGGGGGAGATAAGTCCTACGAGCAGTACTTC. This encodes CASSLGGDKSYEQYF.

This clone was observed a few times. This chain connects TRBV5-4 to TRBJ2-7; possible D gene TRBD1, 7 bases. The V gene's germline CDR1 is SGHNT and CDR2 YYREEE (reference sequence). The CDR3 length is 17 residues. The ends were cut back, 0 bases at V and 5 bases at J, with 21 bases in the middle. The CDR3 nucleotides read TGTGCCAGCAGCTTGGCCGGGGGAGGACAGGCCAGACACGAGCAGTACTTC. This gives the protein CASSLAGGGQARHEQYF.

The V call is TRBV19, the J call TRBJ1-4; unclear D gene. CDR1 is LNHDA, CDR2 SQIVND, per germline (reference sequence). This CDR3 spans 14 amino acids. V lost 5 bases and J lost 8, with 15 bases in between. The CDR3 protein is CASSPSAGREKLFF. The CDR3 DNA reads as TGTGCCAGTAGTCCGTCGGCAGGTCGAGAAAAACTGTTTTTT.

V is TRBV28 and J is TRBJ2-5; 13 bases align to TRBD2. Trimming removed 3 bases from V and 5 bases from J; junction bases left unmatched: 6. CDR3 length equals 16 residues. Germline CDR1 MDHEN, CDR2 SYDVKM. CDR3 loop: CASSFTSGGVGETQYF. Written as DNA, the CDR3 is TGTGCCAGCAGTTTTACTAGCGGGGGGGTAGGGGAGACCCAGTACTTC.

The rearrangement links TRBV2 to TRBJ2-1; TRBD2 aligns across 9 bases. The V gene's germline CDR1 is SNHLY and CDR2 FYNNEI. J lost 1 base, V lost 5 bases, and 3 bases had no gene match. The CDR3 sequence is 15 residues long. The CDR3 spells CASSRLAGSYNEQFF. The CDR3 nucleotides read TGTGCCAGCAGTAGGCTAGCGGGGTCCTACAATGAGCAGTTCTTC.

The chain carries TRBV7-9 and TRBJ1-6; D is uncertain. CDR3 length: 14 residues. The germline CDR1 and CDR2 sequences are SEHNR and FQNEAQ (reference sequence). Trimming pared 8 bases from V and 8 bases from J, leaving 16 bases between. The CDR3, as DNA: TGTGCCAGCCACCACCCGTCCCAGGATTCACCCCTCCACTTT. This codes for CASHHPSQDSPLHF.

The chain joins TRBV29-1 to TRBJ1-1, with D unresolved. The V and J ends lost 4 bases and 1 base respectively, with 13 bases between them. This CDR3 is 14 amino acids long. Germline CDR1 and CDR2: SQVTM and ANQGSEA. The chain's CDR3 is CSVVYWSRNTEAFF. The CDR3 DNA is TGCAGCGTTGTTTACTGGTCTAGGAACACTGAAGCTTTCTTT.

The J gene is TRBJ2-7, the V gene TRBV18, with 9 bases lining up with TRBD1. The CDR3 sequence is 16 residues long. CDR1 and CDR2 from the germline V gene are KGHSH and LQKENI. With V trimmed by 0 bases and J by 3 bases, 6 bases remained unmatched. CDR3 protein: CASSPPGTGTVYEQYF. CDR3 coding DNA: TGTGCCAGCTCACCACCGGGGACAGGGACGGTCTACGAGCAGTACTTC.

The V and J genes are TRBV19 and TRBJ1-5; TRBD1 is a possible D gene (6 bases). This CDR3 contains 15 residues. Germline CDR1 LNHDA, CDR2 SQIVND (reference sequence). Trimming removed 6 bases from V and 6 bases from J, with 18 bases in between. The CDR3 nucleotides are TGTGCCAGTAGCCCCGGGCCGGGGGGCGTTCAGCCCCAGCATTTT. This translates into CASSPGPGGVQPQHF.

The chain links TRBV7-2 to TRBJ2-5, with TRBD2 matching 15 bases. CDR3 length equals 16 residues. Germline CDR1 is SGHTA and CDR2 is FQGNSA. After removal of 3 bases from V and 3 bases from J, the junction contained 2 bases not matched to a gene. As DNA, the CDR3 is TGTGCCAGCAGCTTCGGACTAGCGGGGGGGGAAGAGACCCAGTACTTC. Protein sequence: CASSFGLAGGEETQYF. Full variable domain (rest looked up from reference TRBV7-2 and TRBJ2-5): GAGVSQSPSNKVTEKGKDVELRCDPISGHTALYWYRQSLGQGLEFLIYFQGNSAPDKSGLPSDRFSAERTGGSVSTLTIQRTQQEDSAVYLCASSFGLAGGEETQYFGPGTRLLVL.

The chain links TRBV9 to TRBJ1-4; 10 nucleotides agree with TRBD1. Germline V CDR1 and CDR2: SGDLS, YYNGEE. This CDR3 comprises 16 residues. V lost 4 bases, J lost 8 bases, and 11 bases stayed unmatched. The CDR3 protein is CASSIGTGVVREKLFF. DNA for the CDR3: TGTGCCAGCAGCATCGGGACAGGGGTAGTTCGCGAAAAACTGTTTTTT.

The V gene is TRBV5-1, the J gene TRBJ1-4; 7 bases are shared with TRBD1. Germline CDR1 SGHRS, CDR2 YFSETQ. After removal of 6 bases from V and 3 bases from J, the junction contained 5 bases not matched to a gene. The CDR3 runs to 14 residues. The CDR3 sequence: CASTTGDSNEKLFF. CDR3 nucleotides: TGCGCCAGCACCACAGGGGACTCTAATGAAAAACTGTTTTTT.

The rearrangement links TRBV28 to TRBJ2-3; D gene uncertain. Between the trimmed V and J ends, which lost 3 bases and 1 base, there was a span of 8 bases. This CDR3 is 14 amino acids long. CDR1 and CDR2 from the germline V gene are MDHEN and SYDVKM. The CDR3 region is CASSFVAGTDTQYF. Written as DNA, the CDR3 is TGTGCCAGCAGTTTTGTGGCTGGCACAGATACGCAGTATTTT.

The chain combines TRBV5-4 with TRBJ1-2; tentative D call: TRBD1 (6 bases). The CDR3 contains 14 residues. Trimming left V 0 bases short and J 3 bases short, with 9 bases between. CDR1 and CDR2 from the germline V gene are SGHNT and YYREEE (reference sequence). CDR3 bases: TGTGCCAGCAGCTTGGAAGGGGGAGACTATGGCTACACCTTC. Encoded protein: CASSLEGGDYGYTF.

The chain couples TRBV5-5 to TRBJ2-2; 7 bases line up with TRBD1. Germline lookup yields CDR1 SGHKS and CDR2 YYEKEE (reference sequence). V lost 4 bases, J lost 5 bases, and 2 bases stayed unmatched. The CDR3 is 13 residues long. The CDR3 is CASSPDRTGELFF. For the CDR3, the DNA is TGTGCCAGCAGCCCGGACAGGACCGGGGAGCTGTTTTTT.

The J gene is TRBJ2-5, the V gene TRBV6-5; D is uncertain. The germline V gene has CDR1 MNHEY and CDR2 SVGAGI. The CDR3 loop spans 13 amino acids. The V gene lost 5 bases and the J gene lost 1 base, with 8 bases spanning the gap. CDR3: CASSVSVQETQYF. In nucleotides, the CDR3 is TGTGCCAGCAGTGTCTCGGTCCAAGAGACCCAGTACTTC.

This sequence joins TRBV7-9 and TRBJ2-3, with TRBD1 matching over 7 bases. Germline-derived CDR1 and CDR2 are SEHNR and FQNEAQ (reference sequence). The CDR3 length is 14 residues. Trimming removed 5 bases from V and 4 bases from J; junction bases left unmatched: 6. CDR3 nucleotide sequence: TGTGCCAGCAGCCGGACAGGTTGGGCAGATACGCAGTATTTT. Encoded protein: CASSRTGWADTQYF. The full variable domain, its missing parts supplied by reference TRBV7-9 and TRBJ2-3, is DTGVSQNPRHKITKRGQNVTFRCDPISEHNRLYWYRQTLGQGPEFLTYFQNEAQLEKSRLLSDRFSAERPKGSFSTLEIQRTEQGDSAMYLCASSRTGWADTQYFGPGTRLTVL.

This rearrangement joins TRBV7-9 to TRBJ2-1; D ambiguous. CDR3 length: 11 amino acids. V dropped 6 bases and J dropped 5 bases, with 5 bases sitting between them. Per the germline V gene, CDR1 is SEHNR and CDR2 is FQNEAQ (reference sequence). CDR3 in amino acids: CASSPDNEQFF. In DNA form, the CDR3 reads TGTGCCAGCAGTCCAGACAATGAGCAGTTCTTC.

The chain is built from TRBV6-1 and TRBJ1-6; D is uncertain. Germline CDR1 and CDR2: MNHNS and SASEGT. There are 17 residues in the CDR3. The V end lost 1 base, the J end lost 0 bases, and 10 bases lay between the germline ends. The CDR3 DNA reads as TGTGCCAGCAGTGAAGTCCGGGGTAGCTCCTATAATTCACCCCTCCACTTT. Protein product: CASSEVRGSSYNSPLHF.

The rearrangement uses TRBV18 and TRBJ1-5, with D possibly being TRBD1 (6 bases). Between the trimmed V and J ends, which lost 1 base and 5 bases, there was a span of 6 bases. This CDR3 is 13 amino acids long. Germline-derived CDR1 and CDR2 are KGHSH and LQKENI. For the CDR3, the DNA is TGTGCCAGCTCACCACAGGGGGATCAGCCCCAGCATTTT. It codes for CASSPQGDQPQHF.